The T cell receptor beta chain described here comes from a study of T cells after yellow fever vaccination. CDR1 and CDR2 from the germline V gene are SGHVS and FNYEAQ. J was trimmed by 4 bases and V by 4 bases; bases with no gene match: 6. The CDR3 is 16 residues long. TCRdb reprocessed the 5' RACE reads with MiXCR, giving one entry per CDR3 protein. The table has about 360,000 distinct CDR3 sequences, around 6.5% seen once. The starting material was PBMCs, obtained 5 days after the yellow fever booster vaccination. J is TRBJ2-7 and V is TRBV7-6, with 14 nucleotides matching TRBD2. The receptor was isolated from a young man who received the YFV17D yellow fever vaccine. CDR3 residues: CASSSDGTSGSYEQYF. The CDR3 coding sequence is TGTGCCAGCAGCTCAGACGGGACTAGCGGGAGTTACGAGCAGTACTTC.